These T cell receptor beta chains were read from a single sample in a study of cytomegalovirus exposure and HLA in healthy donors. The protocol was immunoSEQ multiplex PCR, while the TCRdb copy is restricted to in-frame clones and leaves out a portion. The sample carries about 110,000 clones, roughly 89% recorded once. The specimen was PBMCs. The receptors were sampled from a woman between 18 and 30 years old in good health and CMV-seronegative. Each CDR3 is given with its conserved first and last residue. A D gene is named only where the DNA matches it firmly. The size entry is marked missing in some rows and otherwise reads once, few, many or a size class.

. TRBD1 TRBJ1-2 TRBV11-2 TGTGCCAGCAGCCTCCGACAGGGGGCAGACTATGGCTACACCTTC CASSLRQGADYGYTF
. TRBD1 TRBJ1-2 TRBV4-3 TGCGCCAGCAGCCAAGATCCTGGGACAGCGGTTTATGGCTACACCTTC CASSQDPGTAVYGYTF
once TRBD1 TRBJ1-2 TRBV5-1 TGCGCCAGCAGCTTGGGAGGGGGACAGATAAACTATGGCTACACCTTC CASSLGGGQINYGYTF
. . TRBJ1-1 TRBV5-1 TGCGCCAGCAGCTTGGTGGGTCCGAAGGGGTCCGAAGCTTTCTTT CASSLVGPKGSEAFF
. TRBD1 TRBJ1-1 TRBV7-2 TGTGCCAGCAGCTTCTTACTCGGGACAGGGAGATTGAACACTGAAGCTTTCTTT CASSFLLGTGRLNTEAFF
. TRBD2 TRBJ2-7 TRBV4-1 TGCGCCAGCAGCCAAGATCCTAGCGGGGGGGCCCGCTACGAGCAGTACTTC CASSQDPSGGARYEQYF
. . TRBJ1-1 TRBV6-6 TGTGCCAGCCTTCAGGGATGGAGAACTGAAGCTTTCTTT CASLQGWRTEAFF
. TRBD1 TRBJ1-2 TRBV7-2 TGTGCCAGCAGGTCCGGTAGGGGGCCCTATGGCTACACCTTC CASRSGRGPYGYTF
once TRBD1 TRBJ2-7 TRBV7-9 TGTGCCAGCAGCACCACTTCCGGGACAGGGCTTTACGAGCAGTACTTC CASSTTSGTGLYEQYF
few . TRBJ2-5 TRBV5-6 TGTGCCAGCAGCTTGGGAGGTGACTATCCGAGCCCCAGATACTTC CASSLGGDYPSPRYF
. . TRBJ1-1 TRBV18 TGTGCCAGCTCACCCAGGGACTACACTGAAGCTTTCTTT CASSPRDYTEAFF
. TRBD2 TRBJ2-1 TRBV19 TGTGCCAGTAGTATAACCAGCGGGACTTTTTACAATGAGCAGTTCTTC CASSITSGTFYNEQFF
once . TRBJ1-4 TRBV19 TGTGCCAGTAGCGAGAGTTTCGCAACTAATGAAAAACTGTTTTTT CASSESFATNEKLFF
. . TRBJ2-2 TRBV7-3 TGTGCCAGCAGCTTAGCAGGGTCGGTTCCCGGGGAGCTGTTTTTT CASSLAGSVPGELFF
once TRBD2 TRBJ2-7 TRBV7-2 TGTGCCAGCAGCTTATCGGGGACTAACTACGAGCAGTACTTC CASSLSGTNYEQYF
once TRBD2 TRBJ2-5 TRBV7-8 TGTGCCAGCAGCACTTTAGCGGGGGGGCAAGGGACCCAGTACTTC CASSTLAGGQGTQYF
. TRBD2 TRBJ2-2 TRBV9 TGTGCCAGCAGCGTAGGACCCGACGGGAGGGCCGGTGGCGGGGAGCTGTTTTTT CASSVGPDGRAGGGELFF
. TRBD1 TRBJ1-3 TRBV6-1 TGTGCCAGCAGTGAGCCGGGACAGGGAGGGAGCGCTGGAAACACCATATATTTT CASSEPGQGGSAGNTIYF
once . TRBJ1-2 TRBV19 TGTGCCAGTAGCCCAAACACAGGAACCTATGGCTACACCTTC CASSPNTGTYGYTF
. TRBD1 TRBJ2-7 TRBV28 TGTGCCAGCAGTCTAACTAGAACCGGGGACAGGACCTCCTACGAGCAGTACTTC CASSLTRTGDRTSYEQYF
. . TRBJ2-2 TRBV4-2 TGTGCCAGCAGCCAGGCAATCAACACCGGGGAGCTGTTTTTT CASSQAINTGELFF
. . TRBJ1-2 TRBV7-2 TGTGCCAGCAGGGGGCTGGGCGGCTACACCTTC CASRGLGGYTF
. . TRBJ2-3 TRBV30 TGTGCCTGGAGTGGATCCGTCGGGACAGATACGCAGTATTTT CAWSGSVGTDTQYF
few . TRBJ1-2 TRBV7-9 TGTGCCAGCAGCTTATACGAGGGAGATGGCTACACCTTC CASSLYEGDGYTF
. TRBD1 TRBJ1-3 TRBV28 TGTGCCAGCAGGTCTGTGACAGGGGGAAAGGGGTATTGGAGGAACACCATATATTTT CASRSVTGGKGYWRNTIYF
. TRBD2 TRBJ2-7 TRBV6-1 TGTGCCAGCAACGGGGGGGGAACCTACGAGCAGTACTTC CASNGGGTYEQYF
once . TRBJ1-1 TRBV28 TGTGCCAGCAGTTCAGGGTCCACTGAAGCTTTCTTT CASSSGSTEAFF
. . TRBJ2-7 TRBV15 TGTGCCACCAGCCCCAACGAAGGGAGGCAGTACTTC CATSPNEGRQYF
. . TRBJ2-5 TRBV6-4 TGTGCCAGCAGTTCTTTACCCGGAGAGACCCAGTACTTC CASSSLPGETQYF
. TRBD1 TRBJ1-4 TRBV18 TGTGCCAGCTCACCAAGGCAGGGGGGAGATGAAAAACTGTTTTTT CASSPRQGGDEKLFF
once . TRBJ1-3 TRBV9 TGTGCCAGCAGCGTAGAAAGGGGATACTCTGGAAACACCATATATTTT CASSVERGYSGNTIYF
. TRBD2 TRBJ2-7 TRBV27 TGTGCCAGCGCCGGGACTAGCGGGTATTACGAGCAGTACTTC CASAGTSGYYEQYF
. . TRBJ1-1 TRBV6-4 TGTGCCAGCAGTGCGACAGGCAACACTGAAGCTTTCTTT CASSATGNTEAFF
. . TRBJ2-2 TRBV7-2 TGTGCCAGCAGCTTAGGAGCAGGAACCGGGGAGCTGTTTTTT CASSLGAGTGELFF
. . TRBJ1-6 TRBV11-3 TGTGCCAGCAGCTCGACGGGGGGGGCGGATTCACCCCTCCACTTT CASSSTGGADSPLHF
. . TRBJ1-3 TRBV4-3 TGCGCCAGCAGCCAAGACAGGCTCGGGGACACCATATATTTT CASSQDRLGDTIYF
. TRBD2 TRBJ2-2 TRBV7-3 TGTGCCAGCAGCAGAACCGGGACTAGCGGCAACACCGGGGAGCTGTTTTTT CASSRTGTSGNTGELFF
. . TRBJ2-5 TRBV28 TGTGCCAGCCCGCCGTACACCTCAGGGTTAGATGACGAGACCCAGTACTTC CASPPYTSGLDDETQYF
. . TRBJ1-4 TRBV27 TGTGCCAGCAGTTTTCGGGCAGGGCCCAATGAAAAACTGTTTTTT CASSFRAGPNEKLFF
. . TRBJ2-3 TRBV10-2 TGCGCCAGCAGTTCCGACTCGGCAGATACGCAGTATTTT CASSSDSADTQYF
. TRBD2 TRBJ2-3 TRBV6-1 TGTGCCAGCAGTGAAGACACTAGCGGGAGCTTCGTAGATACGCAGTATTTT CASSEDTSGSFVDTQYF
. TRBD2 TRBJ2-5 TRBV29-1 TGCAGCGTTGAAGGGTGGCGGGGGGGCATTCGGGAGACCCAGTACTTC CSVEGWRGGIRETQYF
. . TRBJ2-7 TRBV5-1 TGCGCCAGCAGCTCGGTAGGGAGGGAGCAGTACTTC CASSSVGREQYF
. . TRBJ1-1 TRBV28 TGTGCCAGCAGTATAGGGGGGAACACTGAAGCTTTCTTT CASSIGGNTEAFF
. . TRBJ1-1 TRBV28 TGTGCCAGCAGTTTGTTTCCCATGAATTTCAGGGGCCTGAACACTGAAGCTTTCTTT CASSLFPMNFRGLNTEAFF
. . TRBJ1-6 TRBV5-1 TGCGCCAGCGCCCTGGACAGCTATAATTCACCCCTCCACTTT CASALDSYNSPLHF
. . TRBJ1-2 TRBV30 TGTGCCTGGGGTGAGGCGGGTATCTATGGCTACACCTTC CAWGEAGIYGYTF
. . TRBJ1-4 TRBV7-2 TGTGCCAGCAGCCCCGATCCGGGTGAAAAACTGTTTTTT CASSPDPGEKLFF
once . TRBJ2-7 TRBV10-2 TGCGCCAGCAGTGCCGTCAAGGCCCCGGAGAGGGACGAGCAGTACTTC CASSAVKAPERDEQYF
once . TRBJ2-1 TRBV4-3 TGCGCCAGCAGCCAAGATAGTGGAGTCTTATCCTACAATGAGCAGTTCTTC CASSQDSGVLSYNEQFF
. TRBD2 TRBJ2-1 TRBV5-6 TGTGCCAGCAGCGCCTGGGGACTAGCGGGGCTCTACAATGAGCAGTTCTTC CASSAWGLAGLYNEQFF
once . TRBJ1-5 TRBV25-1 TGTGCCAGCAGTGGAAGCACGGAGTACAATCAGCCCCAGCATTTT CASSGSTEYNQPQHF
. TRBD1 TRBJ1-5 TRBV6-5 TGTGCCAGCAGCCCGGACAGGTTTCAGCCCCAGCATTTT CASSPDRFQPQHF
. . TRBJ2-3 TRBV9 TGTGCCAGCGGATTGAGGGTTGCGACAGATACGCAGTATTTT CASGLRVATDTQYF
. . TRBJ2-1 TRBV18 TGTGCCAGCTCGGCTGGATTGGCGGGTTTCAACAATGAGCAGTTCTTC CASSAGLAGFNNEQFF
. . TRBJ1-2 TRBV28 TGTGCCAGCAGTTTCAGGGGTTCTAGCGGCTACACCTTC CASSFRGSSGYTF
. TRBD1 TRBJ1-1 TRBV4-2 TGTGCCAGCAGCCAACCCCCGGGGGGGACAGGGGACAACACTGAAGCTTTCTTT CASSQPPGGTGDNTEAFF
. . TRBJ2-1 TRBV30 TGTGCCTGGAGCACCCGCCGGGATGAGCAGTTCTTC CAWSTRRDEQFF
. TRBD2 TRBJ2-1 TRBV2 TGTGCCAGCAGTGGGTCGAGGTTAGCGGGAGAGGAGAACAATGAGCAGTTCTTC CASSGSRLAGEENNEQFF